This T cell receptor beta chain was captured by sequencing in a study of CD8 T cells in ankylosing spondylitis (dated by TCRdb to 2017 to 2019). About the investigation overall: To find TCR variants linked to disease, the study profiled T cell receptor beta repertoires in ankylosing spondylitis patients and healthy donors. The whole study cohort included 85 to 120 healthy donors and some 27 ankylosing spondylitis patients. Samples of peripheral blood were taken, and for ankylosing spondylitis patients, synovial fluid was collected as well. General findings and caveats noted by the study authors: A TCR beta motif of several highly homologous amino acid variants appeared characteristic of blood from ankylosing spondylitis patients. Some motif variants had previously been reported in the synovial fluid and blood of reactive arthritis patients, which suggests shared mechanisms of disease initiation. In peripheral blood, the disease-linked clones were found at relatively low frequencies and had a CD8+ phenotype. The disease-linked clones were reported as significantly enriched in matched synovial fluid samples from ankylosing spondylitis patients.

This sample was sequenced with an Illumina HiSeq 2500. Quantitative 5'-RACE with molecular barcodes was used to prepare TCR beta libraries. As for the original processing: Disease-linked TCR variants were identified with a new computational method built on a probabilistic model of VDJ rearrangement. TCRdb passed the public sequencing reads through fastp at Q25 and MiXCR, retaining productive beta sequences. Under each unique CDR3 protein, matching rows form one entry showing the most common genes and DNA. These V and J calls rely on TCRdb rather than the paper's analysis. The sample has about 540,000 distinct CDR3 sequences on record, about 12% of them singletons. In total, the top ten clones hold 6.8% of the sample. This clonotype appeared many times. What antigen it recognizes has not been identified. Base qualities are missing; no much larger clone stands one base away. Trimming accounts for 2 bases at V and 4 bases at J, while the number of junction bases matched to no gene is 2. The CDR3 holds 14 amino acids from the cysteine to the phenylalanine. Here the CDR3 DNA is all that survives: 42 bases in frame from base 1. The germline V gene specifies SGHRS as CDR1 and YFSETQ as CDR2.

The sequence is built from TRBV5-1 and TRBJ2-1, and 8 bases in between align with TRBD1. The TCR sequence derives from a male donor with ankylosing spondylitis. Sequences were obtained from blood, either unsorted or a sorted T cell fraction (not recorded which). In nucleotides, the sequence is TGCGCCAGCAGCTTAGGGACAGGTTACAATGAGCAGTTCTTC. Its translation reads: CASSLGTGYNEQFF.